A single sample gave rise to the 5 T cell receptor beta chains below, sequenced in a study of technical replicates of blood from a handful of donors. TCRdb's copy holds only in-frame clones and misses some; the assay was immunoSEQ multiplex PCR. This table has tens of thousands of clones, 92% appearing once. Material for sequencing was T cells isolated from PBMCs. The source of these receptors is a human donor in good health.

CDR3 coding DNA: TGTGCCAGCAGCGGAGACCCCTGGGGGGTCCGGAACACCGGGGAGCTGTTTTTT. Protein: CASSGDPWGVRNTGELFF. The rearrangement links TRBV9 to TRBJ2-2, with a weak D call TRBD2 (6 bases). The CDR3 runs to 18 residues. Trimming took 3 bases from V and 1 from J, leaving 19 bases between them. Germline values: CDR1 SGDLS, CDR2 YYNGEE.

V and J are TRBV5-4 and TRBJ2-1; TRBD1 matches at 10 bases. The CDR3 spans 15 residues. The germline gives CDR1 SGHNT, CDR2 YYREEE (reference sequence). V shed 4 bases and J 3 bases; nucleotides not matched to a gene: 4. CDR3 sequence (DNA): TGTGCCAGCAGCCACGGGACAGGGGACTACAATGAGCAGTTCTTC. Amino acids: CASSHGTGDYNEQFF.

The rearrangement joins TRBV6-5 to TRBJ2-2; D uncertain. The CDR3 contains 12 residues. V dropped 7 bases and J dropped 0 bases, with 3 bases sitting between them. CDR1 and CDR2 from the germline V gene are MNHEY and SVGAGI. The chain's CDR3 is CASTANTGELFF. The CDR3, as DNA: TGTGCCAGCACGGCGAACACCGGGGAGCTGTTTTTT.

The chain links TRBV27 to TRBJ1-1; D call uncertain. The CDR3 has 14 amino acids. CDR1 MNHEY and CDR2 SMNVEV come from the germline V gene (reference sequence). V was shortened by 3 bases and J by 2 bases, with 10 bases between the two germline ends. The CDR3 region is CASSFGAGNTEAFF. The CDR3 coding sequence is TGTGCCAGCAGTTTTGGCGCAGGTAACACTGAAGCTTTCTTT.

The rearrangement links TRBV27 to TRBJ1-2; possibly TRBD1 for D (5 bases). Looked up from germline, CDR1 is MNHEY and CDR2 is SMNVEV (reference sequence). This CDR3 region has 15 residues. Trimming shortened V by 6 bases and J by 5 bases, and 19 bases separated the two germline ends. In nucleotides, the CDR3 is TGTGCCAGCAGCTCCGGGACTTCCCTTAGGTATGGCTACACCTTC. Protein product: CASSSGTSLRYGYTF.